The 27 T cell receptor beta chains given below trace back to one sample, sequenced in a study of identical twins. Each CDR3 protein is one row after TCRdb ran MiXCR on the 5' RACE reads. The sample comprises 150,000 or so distinct CDR3 sequences, around 3.5% of which are singletons, and approximately 7.6% rests with the top ten. Sequenced input: memory T cells sorted from blood. Receptor source: a man younger than 35 in good health.

Many counts were recorded for this clonotype. This chain links TRBV11-2 with TRBJ1-2; D unclear. The CDR3 totals 14 residues. CDR1 is SGHAT and CDR2 is FQNNGV in the germline V gene. Trimming stripped 2 bases from V and 3 bases from J, with 10 bases between. CDR3 sequence: CASSLSTAYYGYTF. The CDR3 DNA follows: TGTGCCAGCAGCTTAAGCACGGCGTACTATGGCTACACCTTC.

This clonotype was observed at least ten times. The chain has TRBV4-3 and TRBJ2-7; D remains ambiguous. Germline assignment: CDR1 LGHNA and CDR2 YSLEER. This CDR3 has 13 amino acids. The V gene lost 0 bases and the J gene lost 6 bases, with 9 bases spanning the gap. This CDR3 is CASSQELKSEQYF. The DNA for the CDR3 is TGCGCCAGCAGCCAAGAACTAAAGTCCGAGCAGTACTTC.

This clonotype showed up many times. This chain joins TRBV5-5 and TRBJ2-3; D unresolved. The CDR3 covers 14 residues. Looked up from germline, CDR1 is SGHKS and CDR2 is YYEKEE (reference sequence). The germline V and J ends were trimmed by 2 bases and 3 bases, with 10 bases remaining between them. The DNA for the CDR3 is TGTGCCAGCAGCTTTCAGGTCGGGACAGATACGCAGTATTTT. It specifies CASSFQVGTDTQYF.

This clonotype has ten or more counts. The chain carries TRBV10-3 and TRBJ2-3; unclear D gene. This CDR3 region has 13 residues. CDR1 and CDR2 (germline): ENHRY, SYGVKD. The V end was cut by 6 bases, the J end by 1 base, with 8 bases between. The DNA of the CDR3 is TGTGCCATCAGGGCCCGGCGCACAGATACGCAGTATTTT. Protein: CAIRARRTDTQYF.

This clonotype was seen many times. The genes are TRBV4-1 and TRBJ2-4; D possibly corresponds to TRBD2 (5 bases). V was shortened by 0 bases and J by 8 bases, with 14 bases between the two germline ends. The CDR3 runs 15 residues. CDR1 is MGHRA and CDR2 is YSYEKL in the germline V gene. The CDR3 reads CASSQDDGEQYIQYF. The CDR3 bases are TGCGCCAGCAGCCAAGATGACGGGGAGCAATACATTCAGTACTTC.

This clonotype was counted ten times or more. V is TRBV5-5 and J is TRBJ2-2, with 9 bases matching TRBD1. V gave up 5 bases and J gave up 4 bases; unmatched junction bases: 6. The CDR3 runs to 15 residues. From germline, CDR1 is SGHKS and CDR2 YYEKEE (reference sequence). The CDR3 region is CASRPQQGATGELFF. CDR3 bases: TGTGCCAGCAGGCCCCAACAGGGGGCCACCGGGGAGCTGTTTTTT.

There are a few counts of this clonotype. This chain links TRBV7-2 with TRBJ2-4; D might be TRBD2 (6 bases). Germline V lookup: CDR1 SGHTA, CDR2 FQGNSA. CDR3 size: 14 residues. The ends were cut back, 0 bases at V and 9 bases at J, with 12 bases in the middle. The chain's CDR3 is CASSLAQRAGIQYF. The CDR3 nucleotides read TGTGCCAGCAGCTTAGCCCAGCGGGCGGGCATTCAGTACTTC.

This clonotype was seen repeatedly, ten times or more. The chain carries TRBV28 and TRBJ2-1; weak D call: TRBD2 (5 bases). Trimming shortened V by 1 base and J by 9 bases, and 13 bases separated the two germline ends. CDR3 length: 14 residues. Germline V gene sequence: CDR1 MDHEN, CDR2 SYDVKM. This chain's CDR3 is CASSLSSGRTEQFF. The CDR3 DNA sequence: TGTGCCAGCAGTTTATCATCGGGAAGGACTGAGCAGTTCTTC.

This clonotype was observed many times. The chain carries TRBV4-2 and TRBJ1-1; TRBD1 aligns across 8 bases. The CDR3 extends over 16 amino acids. After removal of 1 base from V and 5 bases from J, the junction contained 9 bases not matched to a gene. Per germline, CDR1 LGHNA and CDR2 YNFKEQ. For the CDR3, the DNA is TGTGCCAGCAGCCAAGGTTTCGGACAGGGAAGGACTGAAGCTTTCTTT. This sequence encodes CASSQGFGQGRTEAFF.

The chain joins TRBV6-5 to TRBJ1-4, with D maybe TRBD1 (6 bases). This CDR3 comprises 14 residues. V lost 0 bases to trimming and J lost 7 bases, with 9 bases between them. Germline CDR1 reads MNHEY; CDR2 reads SVGAGI. The CDR3 nucleotides are TGTGCCAGCAGTTACTCGAGGGGGGCTGAAAAACTGTTTTTT. Translating gives CASSYSRGAEKLFF.

In its sample, this clonotype was seen many times. This sequence joins TRBV7-8 and TRBJ2-3; 10 bases map to TRBD2. This CDR3 has 17 amino acids. CDR1 is SGHVS, CDR2 FQNEAQ, per germline. The junction had 14 bases not matched to a gene; V was cut back by 11 bases and J by 0 bases. CDR3 sequence: CASSHGGTSVSTDTQYF. Written as DNA, the CDR3 is TGTGCCTCGAGCCACGGAGGGACTAGCGTTAGCACAGATACGCAGTATTTT.

This clonotype was picked up many times. V usage is TRBV7-2 and J usage is TRBJ2-4; 10 bases match TRBD2. Germline loops: CDR1 SGHTA, CDR2 FQGNSA. The CDR3 has 15 amino acids. J gave up 6 bases and V 5 bases, and 7 bases lay outside the gene matches. Here the CDR3 reads CASSTVAGGGNIQYF. The CDR3 nucleotides read TGTGCCAGCAGCACAGTAGCGGGAGGAGGAAACATTCAGTACTTC.

This clonotype was detected ten times or more. The chain joins TRBV28 to TRBJ2-5; no firm D call. This CDR3 is built from 12 residues. In germline, CDR1 is MDHEN, CDR2 SYDVKM. With 8 bases removed from V and 2 bases from J, the gap between germline ends came to 9 bases. CDR3 protein: CASRAAQETQYF. Written as DNA, the CDR3 is TGTGCCAGCCGGGCGGCACAAGAGACCCAGTACTTC.

This clonotype was counted at least ten times. The rearrangement links TRBV12-3 or TRBV12-4 to TRBJ2-5, with D perhaps TRBD1 or TRBD2 (5 bases each). The CDR3 is 14 amino acids. V lost 8 bases to trimming and J lost 5 bases, with 18 bases between them. The CDR3 DNA reads as TGTGCCAGCTCCCGGGCAGGGAGCAGCGAGACCCAGTACTTC. Translation gives CASSRAGSSETQYF.

Only a few counts were recorded for this clonotype. This chain uses TRBV7-6 with TRBJ2-1; 10 nucleotides align to TRBD1. The germline gives CDR1 SGHVS, CDR2 FNYEAQ. The CDR3 is 16 amino acids. The V segment lost 0 bases and the J segment 10 bases; nucleotides outside the gene matches: 9. The DNA of the CDR3 is TGTGCCAGCAGCTTAGCGTCCGGGACAGGGGCCCCCGAGCAGTTCTTC. It codes for CASSLASGTGAPEQFF. The full variable domain, its missing parts supplied by reference TRBV7-6 and TRBJ2-1, is GAGVSQSPRYKVTKRGQDVALRCDPISGHVSLYWYRQALGQGPEFLTYFNYEAQQDKSGLPNDRFSAERPEGSISTLTIQRTEQRDSAMYRCASSLASGTGAPEQFFGPGTRLTVL.

This clonotype was observed a handful of times. The chain combines TRBV20-1 with TRBJ2-3; no definite D call. V shed 5 bases and J shed 4 bases, with 16 bases lying between them. The CDR3 totals 14 residues. Germline assignment: CDR1 DFQATT and CDR2 SNEGSKA (reference sequence). DNA for the CDR3: TGCAGTGCTCCCAGATCCGATCAGGCAGATACGCAGTATTTT. Amino acids: CSAPRSDQADTQYF.

This clonotype has a count of ten or more. The gene calls are TRBV27 and TRBJ2-5; maybe TRBD2 (6 bases). Between the trimmed V and J ends, which lost 6 bases and 7 bases, there was a span of 12 bases. The CDR3 is 12 residues long. CDR1 MNHEY and CDR2 SMNVEV come from the germline V gene (reference sequence). CDR3 loop: CASRGNGGTQYF. For the CDR3, the DNA is TGTGCCAGCAGGGGTAACGGGGGGACCCAGTACTTC.

This clonotype came up many times. The J gene is TRBJ2-5, the V gene TRBV12-3 or TRBV12-4; 8 bases are a match to TRBD1. This CDR3 region has 16 residues. The J segment lost 7 bases and the V segment lost 1 base, leaving 11 bases of the junction unmatched. In nucleotides, the CDR3 is TGTGCCAGCAGTTTAGAGACCGGACAGGGAGGAACGACCCAGTACTTC. It translates to CASSLETGQGGTTQYF.

In its sample, this clonotype was seen many times. The rearrangement uses TRBV30 and TRBJ1-5; no definite D call. CDR1 and CDR2 (germline): GTSNPN, SVGIG (reference sequence). The CDR3 runs 15 residues. Deletions cut 0 bases from V and 4 bases from J, with 13 bases between. The CDR3 DNA reads as TGTGCCTGGAGTGTAGCCGGGTTAGGAAATCAGCCCCAGCATTTT. It translates to CAWSVAGLGNQPQHF.

This clonotype was seen ten or more times. The CDR3 DNA follows: TGCAGTGCTCACCATCCTAGCGCACCTCACTCCTACGAGCAGTACTTC. This encodes CSAHHPSAPHSYEQYF. The chain employs TRBV20-1 and TRBJ2-7, with D possibly TRBD2 on 6 matching bases. The CDR3 covers 16 residues. Germline CDR1 is DFQATT and CDR2 is SNEGSKA (reference sequence). The V end lost 5 bases, the J end lost 0 bases, and 20 bases lay between the germline ends.

This clonotype was found many times. The chain is built from TRBV7-9 and TRBJ2-7; 7 nucleotides agree with TRBD1. Germline V lookup: CDR1 SEHNR, CDR2 FQNEAQ (reference sequence). The CDR3 consists of 12 residues. The ends lost 6 bases at V and 6 bases at J; junction bases unmatched: 5. The CDR3 spells CASRPDRVEQYF. In DNA form, the CDR3 reads TGTGCCAGCAGACCCGACAGGGTCGAGCAGTACTTC. Complete variable domain (other parts from reference TRBV7-9 and TRBJ2-7): DTGVSQNPRHKITKRGQNVTFRCDPISEHNRLYWYRQTLGQGPEFLTYFQNEAQLEKSRLLSDRFSAERPKGSFSTLEIQRTEQGDSAMYLCASRPDRVEQYFGPGTRLTVT.

The table lists this clonotype with many counts. V gene TRBV7-2 combines with J gene TRBJ2-6; no clear D. Germline lookup yields CDR1 SGHTA and CDR2 FQGNSA. The CDR3 is 13 amino acids. Trimming shortened V by 5 bases and J by 4 bases, and 6 bases separated the two germline ends. CDR3 sequence reads: CASSQAGANVLTF. The CDR3 nucleotides are TGTGCCAGCAGCCAAGCGGGGGCCAACGTCCTGACTTTC.

In its sample, this clonotype was seen many times. The chain couples TRBV5-1 to TRBJ2-1; 8 bases are shared with TRBD2. This CDR3 comprises 15 residues. Germline CDR1 and CDR2: SGHRS and YFSETQ. Trimming removed 4 bases from V and 4 bases from J; junction bases left unmatched: 7. CDR3 amino acids: CASSPAGTSYNEQFF. Here the CDR3 DNA reads TGCGCCAGCAGCCCGGCCGGGACTAGTTACAATGAGCAGTTCTTC. Complete variable domain (other parts from reference TRBV5-1 and TRBJ2-1): KAGVTQTPRYLIKTRGQQVTLSCSPISGHRSVSWYQQTPGQGLQFLFEYFSETQRNKGNFPGRFSGRQFSNSRSEMNVSTLELGDSALYLCASSPAGTSYNEQFFGPGTRLTVL.

This clonotype was seen at least ten times. The chain recombines TRBV5-1 with TRBJ1-1; perhaps TRBD1 as D (5 bases). Germline V gene data show CDR1 as SGHRS and CDR2 as YFSETQ. V lost 0 bases to trimming and J lost 1 base, with 10 bases between them. CDR3 length: 15 residues. CDR3 in amino acids: CASSLAVGGNTEAFF. As DNA, the CDR3 is TGCGCCAGCAGCTTGGCAGTGGGGGGGAACACTGAAGCTTTCTTT.

This clonotype appeared a few times. CDR3 coding DNA: TGTGCCAGCAGTTTTCTTCTGCTTGAGTCTACGCAGTATTTT. It codes for CASSFLLLESTQYF. The rearrangement uses TRBV28 and TRBJ2-3; D unclear. Germline CDR1 is MDHEN and CDR2 is SYDVKM. The CDR3 consists of 14 residues. Trimming left V 3 bases short and J 8 bases short, with 15 bases between.

This clonotype has more than one count but fewer than ten. The chain uses TRBV6-1 and TRBJ2-3, with TRBD1 matching 8 bases. The CDR3 length is 14 residues. J was trimmed by 3 bases and V by 10 bases; bases with no gene match: 9. The V gene's germline CDR1 is MNHNS and CDR2 SASEGT. The CDR3 DNA is TGTGCCACACGACAGGGGCGGTGGACAGATACGCAGTATTTT. It yields the protein CATRQGRWTDTQYF.

Many counts were recorded for this clonotype. The rearrangement joins TRBV2 to TRBJ1-1; D ambiguous. The CDR3 runs to 13 residues. Per germline, CDR1 SNHLY and CDR2 FYNNEI. V dropped 1 base and J dropped 7 bases, with 10 bases sitting between them. In nucleotides, the CDR3 is TGTGCCAGCAGTGAAGTGCAGGATCTTGAAGCTTTCTTT. Encoded protein: CASSEVQDLEAFF.